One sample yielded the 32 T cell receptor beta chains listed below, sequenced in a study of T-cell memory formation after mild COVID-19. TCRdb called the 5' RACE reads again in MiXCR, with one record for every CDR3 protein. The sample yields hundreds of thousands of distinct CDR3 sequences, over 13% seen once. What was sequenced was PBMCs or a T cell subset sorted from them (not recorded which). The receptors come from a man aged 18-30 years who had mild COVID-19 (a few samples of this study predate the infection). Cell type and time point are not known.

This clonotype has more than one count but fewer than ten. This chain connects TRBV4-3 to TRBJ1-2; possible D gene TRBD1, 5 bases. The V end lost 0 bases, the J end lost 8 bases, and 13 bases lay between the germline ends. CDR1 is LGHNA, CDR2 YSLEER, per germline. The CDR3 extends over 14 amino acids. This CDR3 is CASSQESGRRGYTF. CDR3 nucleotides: TGCGCCAGCAGCCAAGAGTCAGGGCGGAGGGGCTACACCTTC.

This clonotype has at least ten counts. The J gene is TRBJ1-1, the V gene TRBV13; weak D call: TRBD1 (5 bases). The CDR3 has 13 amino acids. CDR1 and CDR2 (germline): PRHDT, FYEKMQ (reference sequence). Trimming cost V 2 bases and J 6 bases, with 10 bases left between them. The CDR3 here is CASSLLRGPEAFF. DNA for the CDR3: TGTGCCAGCAGCTTATTGAGGGGCCCTGAAGCTTTCTTT.

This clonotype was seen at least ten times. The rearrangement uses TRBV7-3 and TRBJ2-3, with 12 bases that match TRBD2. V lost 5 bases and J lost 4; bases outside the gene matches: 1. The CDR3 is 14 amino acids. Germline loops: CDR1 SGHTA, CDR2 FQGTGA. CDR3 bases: TGTGCCAGCAGCCTAGCGGGGGGGGCAGATACGCAGTATTTT. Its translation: CASSLAGGADTQYF.

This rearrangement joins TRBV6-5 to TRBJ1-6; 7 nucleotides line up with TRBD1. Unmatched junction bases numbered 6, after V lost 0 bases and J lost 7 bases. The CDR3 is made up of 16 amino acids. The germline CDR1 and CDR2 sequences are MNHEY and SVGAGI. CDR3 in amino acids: CASSYSDRDRNSPLHF. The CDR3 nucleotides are TGTGCCAGCAGTTACTCCGACAGGGACCGGAATTCACCCCTCCACTTT.

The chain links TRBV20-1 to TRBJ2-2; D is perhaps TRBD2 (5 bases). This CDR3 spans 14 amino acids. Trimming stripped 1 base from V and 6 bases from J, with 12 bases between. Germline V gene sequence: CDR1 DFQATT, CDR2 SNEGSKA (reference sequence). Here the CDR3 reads CSARAYEGPGELFF. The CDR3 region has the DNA TGCAGTGCTAGAGCCTACGAGGGTCCCGGGGAGCTGTTTTTT.

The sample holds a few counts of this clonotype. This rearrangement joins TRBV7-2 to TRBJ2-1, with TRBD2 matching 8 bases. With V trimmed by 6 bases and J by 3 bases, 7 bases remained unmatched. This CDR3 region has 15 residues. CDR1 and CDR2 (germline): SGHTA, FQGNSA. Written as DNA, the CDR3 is TGTGCCAGCAGTTCCCTAGCGGGCCTCTACAATGAGCAGTTCTTC. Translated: CASSSLAGLYNEQFF.

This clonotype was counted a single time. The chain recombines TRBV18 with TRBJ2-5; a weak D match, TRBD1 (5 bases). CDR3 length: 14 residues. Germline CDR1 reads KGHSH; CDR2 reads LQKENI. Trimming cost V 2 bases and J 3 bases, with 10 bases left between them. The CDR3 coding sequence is TGTGCCAGCTCACCAGCCTGGGGCGAAGAGACCCAGTACTTC. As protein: CASSPAWGEETQYF.

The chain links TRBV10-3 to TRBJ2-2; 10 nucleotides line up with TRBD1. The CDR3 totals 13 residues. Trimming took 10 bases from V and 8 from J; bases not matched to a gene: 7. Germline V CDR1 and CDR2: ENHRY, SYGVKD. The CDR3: CANRQGASGELFF. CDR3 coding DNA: TGTGCCAATCGACAGGGGGCGTCGGGGGAGCTGTTTTTT.

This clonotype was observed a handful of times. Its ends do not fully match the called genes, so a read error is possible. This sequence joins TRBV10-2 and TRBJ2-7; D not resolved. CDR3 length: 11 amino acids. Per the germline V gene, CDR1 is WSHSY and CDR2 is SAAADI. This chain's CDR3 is CASSGGLEEYF. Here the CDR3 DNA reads TGCGCCAGCAGTGGTGGTCTCGAGGAGTACTTC.

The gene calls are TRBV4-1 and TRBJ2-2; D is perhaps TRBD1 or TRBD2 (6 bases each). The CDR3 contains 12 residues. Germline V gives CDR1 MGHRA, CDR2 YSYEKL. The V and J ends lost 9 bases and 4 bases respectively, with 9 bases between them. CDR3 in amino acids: CASKGGTGELFF. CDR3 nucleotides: TGCGCCAGTAAGGGGGGCACCGGGGAGCTGTTTTTT.

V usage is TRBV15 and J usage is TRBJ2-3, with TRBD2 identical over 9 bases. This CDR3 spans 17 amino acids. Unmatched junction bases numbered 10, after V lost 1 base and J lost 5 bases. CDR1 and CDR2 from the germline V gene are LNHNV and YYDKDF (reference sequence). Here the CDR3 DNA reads TGTGCCACCAGCAGAGGGACCGGAGCGGGGGGTTTAGATACGCAGTATTTT. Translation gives CATSRGTGAGGLDTQYF.

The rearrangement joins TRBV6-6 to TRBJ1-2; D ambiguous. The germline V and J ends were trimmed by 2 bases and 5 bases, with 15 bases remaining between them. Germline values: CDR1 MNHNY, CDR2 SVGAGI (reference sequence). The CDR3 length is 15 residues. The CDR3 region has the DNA TGTGCCAGCAGTTACGGGGTGTCCCAGTATTATGGCTACACCTTC. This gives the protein CASSYGVSQYYGYTF.

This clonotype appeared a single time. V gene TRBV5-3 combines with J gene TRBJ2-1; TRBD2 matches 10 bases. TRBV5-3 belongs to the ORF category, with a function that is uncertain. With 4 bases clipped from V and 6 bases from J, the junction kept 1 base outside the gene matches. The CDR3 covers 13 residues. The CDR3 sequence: CARSKRGGNEQFF. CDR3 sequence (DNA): TGTGCCAGAAGCAAGCGGGGGGGCAATGAGCAGTTCTTC.

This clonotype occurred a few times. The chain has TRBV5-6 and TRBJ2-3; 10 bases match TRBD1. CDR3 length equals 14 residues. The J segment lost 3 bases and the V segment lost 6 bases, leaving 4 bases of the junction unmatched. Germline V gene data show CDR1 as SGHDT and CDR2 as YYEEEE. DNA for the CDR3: TGTGCCAGCACCAGGGACAGGGGTACAGATACGCAGTATTTT. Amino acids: CASTRDRGTDTQYF. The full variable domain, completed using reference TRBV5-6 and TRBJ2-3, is DAGVTQSPTHLIKTRGQQVTLRCSPKSGHDTVSWYQQALGQGPQFIFQYYEEEERQRGNFPDRFSGHQFPNYSSELNVNALLLGDSALYLCASTRDRGTDTQYFGPGTRLTVL.

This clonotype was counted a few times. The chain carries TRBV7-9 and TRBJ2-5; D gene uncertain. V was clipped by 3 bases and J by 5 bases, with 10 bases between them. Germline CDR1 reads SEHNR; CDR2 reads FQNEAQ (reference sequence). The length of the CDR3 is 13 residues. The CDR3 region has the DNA TGTGCCAGCAGCTTCGCAGTTAGGGAGACCCAGTACTTC. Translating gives CASSFAVRETQYF.

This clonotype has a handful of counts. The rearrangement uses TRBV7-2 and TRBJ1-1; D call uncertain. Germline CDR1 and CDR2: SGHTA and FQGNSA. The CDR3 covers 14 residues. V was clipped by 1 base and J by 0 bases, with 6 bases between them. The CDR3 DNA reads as TGTGCCAGCAGCTTAGGACACCTGAACACTGAAGCTTTCTTT. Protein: CASSLGHLNTEAFF.

DNA of the CDR3: TGTGCCAGCAGATTACCAGCGCAAATCACGGGGGGGCAGATTGAGCAGTTCTTC. It specifies CASRLPAQITGGQIEQFF. The gene calls are TRBV7-2 and TRBJ2-1; 8 nucleotides align to TRBD2. The germline V gene encodes CDR1 SGHTA and CDR2 FQGNSA. V trimming: 6 bases; J trimming: 9 bases; junction bases outside the gene matches: 22. This CDR3 spans 18 amino acids.

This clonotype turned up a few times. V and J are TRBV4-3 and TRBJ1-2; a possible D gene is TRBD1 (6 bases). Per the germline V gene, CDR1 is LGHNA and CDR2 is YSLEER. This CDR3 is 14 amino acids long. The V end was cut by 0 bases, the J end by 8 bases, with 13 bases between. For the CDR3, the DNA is TGCGCCAGCAGCCAAGATCGGGGGCGGGGCGGCTACACCTTC. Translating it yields CASSQDRGRGGYTF.

The chain's CDR3 is CASSLVIQETQYF. The CDR3, as DNA: TGTGCCAGCAGCCTAGTTATCCAAGAGACCCAGTACTTC. This sequence joins TRBV7-2 and TRBJ2-5, with D unclear. The germline V gene encodes CDR1 SGHTA and CDR2 FQGNSA. V shed 5 bases and J shed 1 base, with 8 bases lying between them. The CDR3 is 13 amino acids.

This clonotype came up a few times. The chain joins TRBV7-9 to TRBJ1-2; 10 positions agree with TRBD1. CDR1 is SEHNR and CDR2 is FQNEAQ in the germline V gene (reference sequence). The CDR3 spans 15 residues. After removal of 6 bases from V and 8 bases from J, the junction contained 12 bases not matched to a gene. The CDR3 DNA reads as TGTGCCAGCAGTCCTGGACAGGGGGGCCGCTACGGCTACACCTTC. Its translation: CASSPGQGGRYGYTF.

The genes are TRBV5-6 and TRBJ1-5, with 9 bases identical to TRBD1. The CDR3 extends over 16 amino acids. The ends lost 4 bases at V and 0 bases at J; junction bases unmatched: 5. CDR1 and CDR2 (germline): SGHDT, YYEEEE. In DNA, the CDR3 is TGTGCCAGCAGCCACAGGACAGGGGCTAGCAATCAGCCCCAGCATTTT. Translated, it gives CASSHRTGASNQPQHF.

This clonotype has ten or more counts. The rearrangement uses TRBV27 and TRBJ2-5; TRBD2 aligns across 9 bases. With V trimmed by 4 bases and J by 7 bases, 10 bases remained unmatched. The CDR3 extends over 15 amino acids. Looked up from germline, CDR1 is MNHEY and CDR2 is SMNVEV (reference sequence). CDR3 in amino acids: CASSSGVAGVVTQYF. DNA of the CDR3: TGTGCCAGCAGTTCCGGGGTAGCGGGGGTAGTGACCCAGTACTTC.

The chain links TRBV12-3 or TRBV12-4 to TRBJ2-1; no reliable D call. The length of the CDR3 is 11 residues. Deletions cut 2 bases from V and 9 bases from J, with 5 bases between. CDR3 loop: CASSLSSEQFF. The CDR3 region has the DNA TGTGCCAGCAGTTTATCGAGTGAGCAGTTCTTC.

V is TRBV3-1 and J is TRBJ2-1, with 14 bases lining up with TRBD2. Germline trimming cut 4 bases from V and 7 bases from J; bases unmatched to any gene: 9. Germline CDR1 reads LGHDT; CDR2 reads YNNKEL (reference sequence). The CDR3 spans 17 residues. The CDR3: CASSPRLAGGPLNEQFF. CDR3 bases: TGTGCCAGCAGCCCACGACTAGCGGGGGGGCCTCTGAATGAGCAGTTCTTC.

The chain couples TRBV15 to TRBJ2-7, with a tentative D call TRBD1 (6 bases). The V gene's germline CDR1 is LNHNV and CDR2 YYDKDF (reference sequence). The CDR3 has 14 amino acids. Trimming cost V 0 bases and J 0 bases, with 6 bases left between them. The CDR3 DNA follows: TGTGCCACCAGCAGAGACAGGGGCTCCTACGAGCAGTACGTC. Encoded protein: CATSRDRGSYEQYV.

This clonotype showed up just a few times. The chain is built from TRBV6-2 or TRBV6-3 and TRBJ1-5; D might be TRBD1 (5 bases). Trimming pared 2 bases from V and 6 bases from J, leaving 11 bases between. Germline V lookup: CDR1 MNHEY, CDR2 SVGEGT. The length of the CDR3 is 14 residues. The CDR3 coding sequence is TGTGCCAGCAGTTACAGGGGCGGGAGTCAGCCCCAGCATTTT. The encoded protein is CASSYRGGSQPQHF.

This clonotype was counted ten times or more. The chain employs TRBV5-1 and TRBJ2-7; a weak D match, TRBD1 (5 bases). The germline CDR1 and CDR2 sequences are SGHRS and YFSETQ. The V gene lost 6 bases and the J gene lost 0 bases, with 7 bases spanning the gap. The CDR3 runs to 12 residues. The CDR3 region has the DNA TGCGCCAGCATAGGGGACTCCTACGAGCAGTACTTC. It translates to CASIGDSYEQYF.

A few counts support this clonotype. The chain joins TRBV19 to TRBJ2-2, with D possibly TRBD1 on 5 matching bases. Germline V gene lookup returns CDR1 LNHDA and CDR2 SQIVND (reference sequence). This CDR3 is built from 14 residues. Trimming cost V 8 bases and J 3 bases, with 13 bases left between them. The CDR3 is CASFGWGYTGELFF. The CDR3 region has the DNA TGTGCCAGTTTTGGGTGGGGCTACACCGGGGAGCTGTTTTTT.

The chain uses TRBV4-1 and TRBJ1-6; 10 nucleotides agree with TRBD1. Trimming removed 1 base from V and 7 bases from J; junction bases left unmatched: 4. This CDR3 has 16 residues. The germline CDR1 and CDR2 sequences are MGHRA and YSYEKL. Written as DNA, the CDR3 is TGCGCCAGCAGCCAAGGCCCGACAGGGGGCAATTCACCCCTCCACTTT. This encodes CASSQGPTGGNSPLHF.

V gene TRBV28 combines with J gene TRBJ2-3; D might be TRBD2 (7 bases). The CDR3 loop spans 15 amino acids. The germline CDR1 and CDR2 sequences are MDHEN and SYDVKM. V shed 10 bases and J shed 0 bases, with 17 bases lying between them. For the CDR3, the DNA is TGTGCCACCCGCGGCGGGGGCCCTAGCACAGATACGCAGTATTTT. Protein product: CATRGGGPSTDTQYF.

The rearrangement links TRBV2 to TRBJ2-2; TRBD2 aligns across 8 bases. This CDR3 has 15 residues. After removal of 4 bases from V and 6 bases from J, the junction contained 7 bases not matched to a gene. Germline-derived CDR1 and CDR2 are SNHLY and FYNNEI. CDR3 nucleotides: TGTGCCAGCAGTGCGGTCGGGAGGGTAGCCGGGGAGCTGTTTTTT. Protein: CASSAVGRVAGELFF.

The CDR3 loop is CASSPQGIYGYTF. The DNA for the CDR3 is TGTGCCAGCAGCCCCCAGGGCATTTATGGCTACACCTTC. This rearrangement joins TRBV12-3 or TRBV12-4 to TRBJ1-2; D is perhaps TRBD1 (5 bases). This CDR3 spans 13 amino acids. V gave up 6 bases and J gave up 5 bases, with 13 bases separating them.